The T cell receptor beta chain described here comes from a study of shared clonotypes between healthy human individuals. Overall study results and limits: Sharing across four donors was highest in naive CD4 (around 5%) and lowest in memory CD8 (approximately 0.4%). The generation probabilities recorded for non-shared clonotypes fell below those of clonotypes shared by all four donors. Estimated clonotype richness was generally higher in naive than memory subsets.

The data were produced by immunoSEQ multiplex PCR, yet TCRdb's version contains in-frame clones alone and is incomplete. The profile shows hundreds of thousands of clones, 55% to 75% of them singletons. The investigators split CD4+ cells into a CD45RA+ naive subset and a CD45RA-negative memory subset. The CDR3 has 15 residues. The V segment lost 4 bases and the J segment 5 bases; nucleotides outside the gene matches: 8. Germline V gives CDR1 MNHEY, CDR2 SMNVEV (reference sequence). Details on this clone: Its target is not known.

The clonotype originates from a young woman in good health. J is TRBJ2-5 and V is TRBV27; TRBD1 agrees at 9 bases. Sequences were obtained from memory CD4+ T cells sorted from blood. The subset denotes: CD45RA-negative fraction. This CDR3 is CASSSPGQGRETQYF. The CDR3 nucleotides are TGTGCCAGCAGTTCGCCGGGACAGGGTAGGGAGACCCAGTACTTC.